These 27 T cell receptor beta chains share one sample of origin, sequenced in a study of blood T cells in healthy people across ages. Alongside a J-beta primer mix, a sample-barcoded 5' primer served in a second PCR lasting about 7 to 12 cycles. TCRdb re-called the 5' RACE reads through MiXCR, storing one row per CDR3 protein. Here the sample spans 890,000 or so distinct CDR3 sequences, around two thirds being singletons. Sequencing input: blood. All receptors derive from a man under 40 in good health.

The chain joins TRBV29-1 to TRBJ2-7; perhaps TRBD1 as D (7 bases). CDR1 is SQVTM and CDR2 is ANQGSEA in the germline V gene. The ends were cut back, 6 bases at V and 3 bases at J, with 15 bases in the middle. The CDR3 spans 13 residues. The CDR3 loop is CSVAGGSFYEQYF. The CDR3 nucleotides are TGCAGCGTCGCAGGGGGGAGTTTCTACGAGCAGTACTTC.

This clonotype appeared a single time. This rearrangement joins TRBV9 to TRBJ2-2; D is uncertain. CDR1 SGDLS and CDR2 YYNGEE come from the germline V gene. Trimming took 0 bases from V and 0 from J, leaving 3 bases between them. CDR3 length: 14 amino acids. This chain's CDR3 is CASSVAANTGELFF. The CDR3 nucleotides are TGTGCCAGCAGCGTAGCCGCGAACACCGGGGAGCTGTTTTTT.

J is TRBJ2-5 and V is TRBV7-2, with 7 bases identical to TRBD1. The CDR3 is made up of 14 amino acids. After removal of 5 bases from V and 3 bases from J, the junction contained 6 bases not matched to a gene. Germline V gene data show CDR1 as SGHTA and CDR2 as FQGNSA. The chain's CDR3 is CASSRGQVEETQYF. CDR3 DNA: TGTGCCAGCAGCCGCGGACAGGTTGAAGAGACCCAGTACTTC.

This clonotype was observed a few times. The chain links TRBV2 to TRBJ2-1, with TRBD1 matching over 8 bases. V shed 6 bases and J 10 bases; nucleotides not matched to a gene: 5. CDR1 and CDR2 from the germline V gene are SNHLY and FYNNEI. The CDR3 has 12 amino acids. Written as DNA, the CDR3 is TGTGCCAGCAGGAACACAGGGGGAGAGCAGTTCTTC. Protein product: CASRNTGGEQFF.

A single count supports this clonotype. This chain connects TRBV15 to TRBJ2-1; 14 bases map to TRBD2. This CDR3 spans 15 amino acids. Germline assignment: CDR1 LNHNV and CDR2 YYDKDF (reference sequence). V shed 3 bases, J shed 9 bases, and the junction held 4 bases outside the gene matches. This CDR3 is CATSSRLAGGVEQFF. The CDR3 bases are TGTGCCACCAGCAGCCGACTAGCGGGGGGGGTTGAGCAGTTCTTC.

This clonotype appeared once. This chain joins TRBV30 and TRBJ1-5; 7 nucleotides match TRBD1. Germline V CDR1 and CDR2: GTSNPN, SVGIG (reference sequence). With V trimmed by 5 bases and J by 3 bases, 4 bases remained unmatched. The CDR3 totals 13 residues. The CDR3 here is CAWRDRDNQPQHF. The CDR3 nucleotides read TGTGCCTGGCGAGACAGGGACAATCAGCCCCAGCATTTT.

This clonotype was seen at least ten times. The V and J genes are TRBV7-3 and TRBJ1-2, with D maybe TRBD1 (5 bases). CDR1 and CDR2 (germline): SGHTA, FQGTGA. The CDR3 covers 13 residues. V was trimmed by 4 bases and J by 8 bases, leaving 14 bases between them. The CDR3 DNA reads TGTGCCAGCAGCTATGAACCGAACAGGGGCTACACCTTC. Translated, it gives CASSYEPNRGYTF.

The chain combines TRBV3-1 with TRBJ2-1; weak D call: TRBD1 (5 bases). This CDR3 has 16 amino acids. Germline V gene data show CDR1 as LGHDT and CDR2 as YNNKEL (reference sequence). Trimming stripped 1 base from V and 6 bases from J, with 16 bases between. CDR3 protein: CASSQGGRQGGNEQFF. CDR3 sequence (DNA): TGTGCCAGCAGCCAAGGGGGAAGGCAGGGTGGCAATGAGCAGTTCTTC.

This chain joins TRBV6-5 and TRBJ2-5; 11 nucleotides agree with TRBD1. The V gene end was trimmed by 4 bases and the J gene end by 5 bases; junction bases not matched to a gene: 6. Germline V lookup: CDR1 MNHEY, CDR2 SVGAGI. This CDR3 is built from 15 residues. CDR3 loop: CASSFEGTGGETQYF. The CDR3 DNA reads as TGTGCCAGCAGTTTCGAAGGGACAGGGGGTGAGACCCAGTACTTC.

This chain joins TRBV7-8 and TRBJ2-1, with no clear D. Germline CDR1 and CDR2: SGHVS and FQNEAQ. The CDR3 length is 13 residues. The V gene lost 0 bases and the J gene lost 3 bases, with 3 bases spanning the gap. The CDR3 DNA sequence: TGTGCCAGCAGCTTAGCCCACTACAATGAGCAGTTCTTC. Translation gives CASSLAHYNEQFF.

The table lists this clonotype with a few counts. CDR3 sequence (DNA): TGCAGTGCTGCCGGACTCCTTAATCCGGGGGAGCAGTACTTC. This translates into CSAAGLLNPGEQYF. The rearrangement joins TRBV20-1 to TRBJ2-4, with TRBD2 as a possible D gene (6 bases). Trimming left V 5 bases short and J 13 bases short, with 24 bases between. This CDR3 is 14 amino acids long. Germline loops: CDR1 DFQATT, CDR2 SNEGSKA (reference sequence).

The DNA for the CDR3 is TGTGCCAGCAGCTGGGGCACGGGGGTGAAAGAAAAACTGTTTTTT. It encodes CASSWGTGVKEKLFF. V and J are TRBV5-6 and TRBJ1-4; D may be TRBD1 (5 bases). The CDR3 spans 15 residues. Germline V CDR1 and CDR2: SGHDT, YYEEEE. V lost 3 bases and J 8 bases, leaving 17 bases between the germline ends.

The genes are TRBV6-1 and TRBJ2-1; D not certain. The CDR3 covers 11 residues. V dropped 9 bases and J dropped 7 bases, with 10 bases sitting between them. Germline CDR1 reads MNHNS; CDR2 reads SASEGT. CDR3 in DNA: TGTGCCAGTAAATCACTAAATGAGCAGTTCTTC. Translated: CASKSLNEQFF.

This clonotype was recorded once. The chain has TRBV4-2 and TRBJ2-2; 9 nucleotides line up with TRBD1. V gave up 3 bases and J gave up 8 bases; unmatched junction bases: 19. This CDR3 has 19 residues. The germline gives CDR1 LGHNA, CDR2 YNFKEQ. CDR3 loop: CASSHPVGGQGSEPGELFF. The CDR3 DNA is TGTGCCAGCAGCCACCCCGTTGGGGGACAGGGATCGGAACCGGGGGAGCTGTTTTTT.

The V gene is TRBV3-1, the J gene TRBJ1-3; D is undetermined. The germline V gene encodes CDR1 LGHDT and CDR2 YNNKEL (reference sequence). Trimming pared 4 bases from V and 3 bases from J, leaving 16 bases between. The CDR3 has 16 amino acids. The DNA for the CDR3 is TGTGCCAGCAGCCTTCGACCGGAAACGGGTGGAAACACCATATATTTT. Residues: CASSLRPETGGNTIYF.

The chain has TRBV12-3 or TRBV12-4 and TRBJ1-2, with D tentatively TRBD1 (5 bases). V lost 5 bases, J lost 9 bases, and 13 bases lay in between. CDR3 length: 12 residues. The CDR3 protein is CASSQGVVSYTF. CDR3 sequence (DNA): TGTGCCAGCAGTCAAGGGGTTGTTAGCTACACCTTC.

This clonotype was observed a few times. The chain carries TRBV6-6 and TRBJ2-6; D is uncertain. Per the germline V gene, CDR1 is MNHNY and CDR2 is SVGAGI (reference sequence). There are 17 residues in the CDR3. Between the trimmed V and J ends, which lost 11 bases and 0 bases, there was a span of 20 bases. CDR3: CAANGFQASSGANVLTF. CDR3 bases: TGTGCCGCCAACGGGTTCCAGGCAAGCTCTGGGGCCAACGTCCTGACTTTC.

The chain joins TRBV20-1 to TRBJ1-2, with 9 bases aligning to TRBD1. The CDR3 length is 14 residues. Germline lookup yields CDR1 DFQATT and CDR2 SNEGSKA (reference sequence). Trimming removed 5 bases from V and 6 bases from J; junction bases left unmatched: 10. The DNA for the CDR3 is TGCAGTGCTTGGAATCCGGGACAGGGACATGGCTACACCTTC. Protein product: CSAWNPGQGHGYTF.

The V and J genes are TRBV12-3 or TRBV12-4 and TRBJ1-2; D gene uncertain. Trimming removed 6 bases from V and 3 bases from J, with 11 bases in between. This CDR3 is 13 amino acids long. CDR3 loop: CASRPAAYYGYTF. In DNA, the CDR3 is TGTGCCAGCAGACCAGCGGCGTACTATGGCTACACCTTC.

The chain couples TRBV3-1 to TRBJ2-4, with D perhaps TRBD2 (5 bases). The better agreement between TRBJ2-5 and the DNA end casts doubt on the J call. Per the germline V gene, CDR1 is LGHDT and CDR2 is YNNKEL (reference sequence). The CDR3 consists of 16 residues. The CDR3 sequence is CASSQSQRRRQETQYF. As DNA, the CDR3 is TGTGCCAGCAGCCAGAGTCAGCGGAGACGACAAGAGACCCAGTACTTC.

This clonotype was counted a few times. This chain joins TRBV7-2 and TRBJ2-4; unclear D gene. Germline V gene sequence: CDR1 SGHTA, CDR2 FQGNSA. This CDR3 is built from 16 residues. The V gene lost 1 base and the J gene lost 0 bases, with 10 bases spanning the gap. CDR3 sequence reads: CASSLGGMRAKNIQYF. The CDR3 DNA sequence: TGTGCCAGCAGCTTAGGGGGTATGCGAGCCAAAAACATTCAGTACTTC.

The chain joins TRBV9 to TRBJ1-2; D is ambiguous. CDR1 is SGDLS and CDR2 is YYNGEE in the germline V gene. The CDR3 spans 14 residues. V dropped 4 bases and J dropped 3 bases, with 13 bases sitting between them. CDR3 residues: CASSLHIRDYGYTF. The DNA of the CDR3 is TGTGCCAGCAGCTTACATATCCGGGACTATGGCTACACCTTC.

This clonotype was counted only a few times. The chain links TRBV6-1 to TRBJ2-7; 10 positions agree with TRBD1. Germline CDR1 reads MNHNS; CDR2 reads SASEGT. V trimming: 4 bases; J trimming: 4 bases; junction bases outside the gene matches: 7. The CDR3 sequence is 15 residues long. The CDR3 DNA reads TGTGCCAGCAGTGTGGGATGGACAGGGGGTTACGAGCAGTACTTC. It codes for CASSVGWTGGYEQYF.

This clonotype turned up a few times. This chain joins TRBV7-3 and TRBJ1-6; a weak D match, TRBD1 (5 bases). Germline CDR1 reads SGHTA; CDR2 reads FQGTGA. The ends were cut back, 3 bases at V and 5 bases at J, with 8 bases in the middle. The CDR3 runs to 14 residues. The CDR3 sequence is CASSLQGHNSPLHF. In DNA, the CDR3 is TGTGCCAGCAGCTTGCAGGGACATAATTCACCCCTCCACTTT.

To note about this clonotype: Mismatch with germline at one junction end may stem from a read error. V usage is TRBV6-6 and J usage is TRBJ2-5; 10 nucleotides align to TRBD1. CDR3 length: 15 residues. The germline gives CDR1 MNHNY, CDR2 SVGAGI (reference sequence). For the CDR3, the DNA is TGTGCCAGCACCCTAGACAGGGGGCGCGCAAATGAGCAGCACTTC. Translating gives CASTLDRGRANEQHF.

The chain has TRBV27 and TRBJ2-7, with D perhaps matching TRBD2 (5 bases). The germline V gene encodes CDR1 MNHEY and CDR2 SMNVEV (reference sequence). V was cut by 0 bases and J by 6 bases, with 18 bases left in between. CDR3 length: 16 amino acids. The CDR3: CASSLSRAAPPGEQYF. CDR3 coding DNA: TGTGCCAGCAGTTTATCGAGGGCAGCACCACCGGGCGAGCAGTACTTC.

The CDR3 DNA is TGCAGCGTTGCCTACCGGGAGGTCAACGCTGAAGCTTTCTTT. This encodes CSVAYREVNAEAFF. The chain uses TRBV29-1 and TRBJ1-1; D call uncertain. Germline CDR1 and CDR2: SQVTM and ANQGSEA. The CDR3 runs to 14 residues. Deletions cut 4 bases from V and 6 bases from J, with 18 bases between.